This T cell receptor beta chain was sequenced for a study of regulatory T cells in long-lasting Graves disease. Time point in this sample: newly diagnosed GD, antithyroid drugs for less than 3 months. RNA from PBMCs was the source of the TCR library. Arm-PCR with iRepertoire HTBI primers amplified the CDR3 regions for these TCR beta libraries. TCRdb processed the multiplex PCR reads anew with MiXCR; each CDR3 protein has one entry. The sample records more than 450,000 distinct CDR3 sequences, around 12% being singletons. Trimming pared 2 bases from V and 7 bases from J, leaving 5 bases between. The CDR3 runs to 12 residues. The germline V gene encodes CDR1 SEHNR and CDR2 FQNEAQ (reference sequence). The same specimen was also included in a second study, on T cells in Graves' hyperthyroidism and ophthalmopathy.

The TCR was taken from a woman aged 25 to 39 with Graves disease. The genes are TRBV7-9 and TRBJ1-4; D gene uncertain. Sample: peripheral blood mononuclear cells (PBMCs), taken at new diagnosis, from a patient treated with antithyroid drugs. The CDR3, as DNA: TGTGCCAGCAGCTTAACGTTTGAAAAACTGTTTTTT. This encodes CASSLTFEKLFF.